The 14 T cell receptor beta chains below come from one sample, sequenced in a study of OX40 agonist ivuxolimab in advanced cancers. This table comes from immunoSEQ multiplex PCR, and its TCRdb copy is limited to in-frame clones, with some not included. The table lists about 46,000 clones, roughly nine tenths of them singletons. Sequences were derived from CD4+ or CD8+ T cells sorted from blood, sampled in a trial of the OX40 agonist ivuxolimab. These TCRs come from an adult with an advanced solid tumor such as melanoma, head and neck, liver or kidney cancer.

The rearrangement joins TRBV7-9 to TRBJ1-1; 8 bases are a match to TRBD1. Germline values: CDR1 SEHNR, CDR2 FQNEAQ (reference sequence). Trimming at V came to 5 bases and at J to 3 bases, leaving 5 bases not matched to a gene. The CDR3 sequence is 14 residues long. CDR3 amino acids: CASSLPTGDTEAFF. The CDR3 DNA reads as TGTGCCAGCAGCCTACCGACAGGGGACACTGAAGCTTTCTTT.

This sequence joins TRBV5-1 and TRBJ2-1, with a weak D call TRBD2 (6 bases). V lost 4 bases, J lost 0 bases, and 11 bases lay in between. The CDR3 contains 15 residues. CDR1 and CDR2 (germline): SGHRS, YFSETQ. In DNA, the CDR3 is TGCGCCAGCAGCCTCCTGGGGGGCTCCTACAATGAGCAGTTCTTC. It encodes CASSLLGGSYNEQFF.

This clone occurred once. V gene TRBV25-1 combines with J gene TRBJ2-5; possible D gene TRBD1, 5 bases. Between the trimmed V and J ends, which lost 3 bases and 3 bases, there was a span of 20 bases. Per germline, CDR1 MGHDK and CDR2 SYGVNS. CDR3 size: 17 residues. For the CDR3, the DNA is TGTGCCAGCAGTGATAGTGAAGGGGTATCGTGGGAAGAGACCCAGTACTTC. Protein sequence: CASSDSEGVSWEETQYF.

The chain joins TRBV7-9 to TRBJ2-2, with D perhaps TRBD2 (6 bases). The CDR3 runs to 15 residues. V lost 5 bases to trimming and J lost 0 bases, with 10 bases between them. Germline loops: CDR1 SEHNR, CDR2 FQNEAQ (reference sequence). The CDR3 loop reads CASSGGVANTGELFF. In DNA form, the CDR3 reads TGTGCCAGCAGCGGAGGGGTGGCGAACACCGGGGAGCTGTTTTTT.

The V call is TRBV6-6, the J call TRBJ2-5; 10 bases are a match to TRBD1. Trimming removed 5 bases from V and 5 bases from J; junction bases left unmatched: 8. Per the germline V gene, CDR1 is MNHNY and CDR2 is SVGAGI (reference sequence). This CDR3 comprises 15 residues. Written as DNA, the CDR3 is TGTGCCAGCAGTCATTTGACAGGGGGCTCGGAGACCCAGTACTTC. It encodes CASSHLTGGSETQYF.

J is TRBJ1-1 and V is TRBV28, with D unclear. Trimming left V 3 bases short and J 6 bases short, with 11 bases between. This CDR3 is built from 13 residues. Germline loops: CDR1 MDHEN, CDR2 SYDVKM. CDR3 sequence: CASSFLGSPEAFF. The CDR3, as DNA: TGTGCCAGCAGTTTCTTAGGGAGTCCTGAAGCTTTCTTT.

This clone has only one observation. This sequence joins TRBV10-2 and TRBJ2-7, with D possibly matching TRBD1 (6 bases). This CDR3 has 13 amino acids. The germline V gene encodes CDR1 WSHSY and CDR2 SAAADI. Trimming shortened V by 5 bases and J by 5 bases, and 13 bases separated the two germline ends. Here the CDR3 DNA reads TGCGCCAGCAGTACAGGGAAGCTAAACGAGCAGTACTTC. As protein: CASSTGKLNEQYF.

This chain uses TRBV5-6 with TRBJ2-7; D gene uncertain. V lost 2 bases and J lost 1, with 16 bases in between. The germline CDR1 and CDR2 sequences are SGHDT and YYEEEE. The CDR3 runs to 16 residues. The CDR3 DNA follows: TGTGCCAGCAGCTTTTCAATGGGCAGCTTGTCCTACGAGCAGTACTTC. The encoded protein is CASSFSMGSLSYEQYF.

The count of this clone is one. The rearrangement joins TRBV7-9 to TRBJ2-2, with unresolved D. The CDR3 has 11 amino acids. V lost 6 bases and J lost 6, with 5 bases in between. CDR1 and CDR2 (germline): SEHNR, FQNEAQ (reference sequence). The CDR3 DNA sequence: TGTGCCAGCAGTCTGGCCGGGGAGCTGTTTTTT. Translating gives CASSLAGELFF.

The CDR3 protein is CASSLSWRPGFNEQFF. The CDR3 nucleotides are TGTGCCAGCAGTTTATCGTGGAGGCCCGGATTCAATGAGCAGTTCTTC. The rearrangement links TRBV27 to TRBJ2-1; D might be TRBD2 (5 bases). Germline CDR1 is MNHEY and CDR2 is SMNVEV (reference sequence). Between the trimmed V and J ends, which lost 0 bases and 6 bases, there was a span of 15 bases. This CDR3 region has 16 residues.

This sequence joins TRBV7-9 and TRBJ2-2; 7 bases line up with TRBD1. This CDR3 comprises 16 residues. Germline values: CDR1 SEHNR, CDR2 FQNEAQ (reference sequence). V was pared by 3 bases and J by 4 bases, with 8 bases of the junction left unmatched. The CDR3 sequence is CASSFLDRESTGELFF. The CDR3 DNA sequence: TGTGCCAGCAGCTTCCTTGACAGGGAGAGCACCGGGGAGCTGTTTTTT.

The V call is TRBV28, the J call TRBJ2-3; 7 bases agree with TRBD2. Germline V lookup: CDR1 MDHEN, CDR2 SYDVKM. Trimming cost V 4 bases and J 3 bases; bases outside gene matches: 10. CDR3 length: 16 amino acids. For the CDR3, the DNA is TGTGCCAGCAGTTCCTCCGACCCGGGGGGTACAGATACGCAGTATTTT. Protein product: CASSSSDPGGTDTQYF.

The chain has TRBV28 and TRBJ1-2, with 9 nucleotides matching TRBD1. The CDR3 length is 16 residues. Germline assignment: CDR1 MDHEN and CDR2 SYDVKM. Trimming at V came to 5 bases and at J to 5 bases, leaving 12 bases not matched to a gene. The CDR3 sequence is CASSGTGNKDLYGYTF. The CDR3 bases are TGTGCCAGCAGTGGGACAGGGAATAAGGACCTTTATGGCTACACCTTC.

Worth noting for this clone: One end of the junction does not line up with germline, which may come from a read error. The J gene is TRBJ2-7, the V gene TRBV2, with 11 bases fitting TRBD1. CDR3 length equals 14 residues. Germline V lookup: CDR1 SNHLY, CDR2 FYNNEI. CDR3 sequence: CVSKPGQGAYEQYF. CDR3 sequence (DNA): TGTGTCAGCAAACCGGGACAGGGGGCCTACGAGCAGTACTTC.